In this sample, the clone carrying this T cell receptor beta chain turned up a few times. The sample belongs to a study of blood T cell repertoires in COVID-19. Study overall: Donors in the United States, Italy and Spain gave samples during acute or convalescent COVID-19. In each case, the material was cDNA or gDNA derived from T cells, B-cell-depleted T cells, or PBMCs.

In the original processing: How many nucleated cells were present was estimated from reference gene primer amplification. The table came from immunoSEQ multiplex PCR; TCRdb's copy has only in-frame clones and leaves some out. V and J calls plus clone size are reproduced from that table; the DNA served to infer D and trimming. This table has around 200,000 clones, approximately 85% appearing once. Sequenced sample: peripheral blood. The sequence derives from a man aged 60 to 75 with acute or convalescent COVID-19.

The CDR3 sequence is CASRDGQKETQYF. The CDR3 DNA reads as TGTGCCAGTAGAGATGGACAGAAAGAGACCCAGTACTTC. The V gene is TRBV19, the J gene TRBJ2-5, with a weak D call TRBD1 (6 bases). This CDR3 comprises 13 residues. V shed 6 bases and J shed 3 bases, with 11 bases lying between them. Germline CDR1 and CDR2: LNHDA and SQIVND (reference sequence).